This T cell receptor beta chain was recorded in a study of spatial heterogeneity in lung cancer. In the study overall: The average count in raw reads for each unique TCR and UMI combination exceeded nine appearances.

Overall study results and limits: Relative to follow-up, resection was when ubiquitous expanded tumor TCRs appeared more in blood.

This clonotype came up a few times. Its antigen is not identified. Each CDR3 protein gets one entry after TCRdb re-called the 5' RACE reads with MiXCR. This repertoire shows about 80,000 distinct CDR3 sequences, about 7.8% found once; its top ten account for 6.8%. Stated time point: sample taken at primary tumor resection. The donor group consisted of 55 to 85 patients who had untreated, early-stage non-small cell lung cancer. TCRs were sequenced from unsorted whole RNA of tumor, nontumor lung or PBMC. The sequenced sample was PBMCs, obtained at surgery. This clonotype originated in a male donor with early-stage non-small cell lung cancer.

CDR3 nucleotides: TGTGCCAGCAGCCAAGCGGGGCTTACTGAAGCTTTCTTT. Encoded protein: CASSQAGLTEAFF. The gene calls are TRBV3-1 and TRBJ1-1; D may be TRBD1 (5 bases). Trimming took off 1 base at V and 5 bases at J, with 8 bases between the two ends. The CDR3 contains 13 residues. The germline V gene has CDR1 LGHDT and CDR2 YNNKEL (reference sequence).